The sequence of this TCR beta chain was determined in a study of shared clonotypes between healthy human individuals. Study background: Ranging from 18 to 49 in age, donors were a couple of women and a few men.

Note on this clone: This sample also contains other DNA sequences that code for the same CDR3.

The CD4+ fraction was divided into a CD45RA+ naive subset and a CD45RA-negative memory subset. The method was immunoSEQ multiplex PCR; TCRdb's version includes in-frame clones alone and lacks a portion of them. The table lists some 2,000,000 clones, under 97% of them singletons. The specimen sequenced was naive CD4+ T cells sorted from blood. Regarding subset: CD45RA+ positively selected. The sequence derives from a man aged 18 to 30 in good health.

CDR3 coding DNA: TGTGCCAGCAGCCGAGGGGGAAACACCATATATTTT. Its translation: CASSRGGNTIYF. The rearrangement uses TRBV6-5 and TRBJ1-3; D gene unclear. V lost 6 bases and J 4 bases, leaving 7 bases between the germline ends. CDR1 and CDR2 (germline): MNHEY, SVGAGI. This CDR3 is built from 12 residues.